The entry below describes one T cell receptor (beta chain). The sample comes from a study of blood T cell repertoires in COVID-19. Study information: Samples came from the United States, Italy and Spain, spanning acute and convalescent COVID-19. Nucleic acid was either cDNA or gDNA, and it came from T cells, B-cell-depleted T cells, or PBMCs.

Authors' data handling: The authors estimated nucleated cell counts from reference gene primer amplification. The protocol was immunoSEQ multiplex PCR, while the TCRdb copy is restricted to in-frame clones and leaves out a portion. That table gives V, J and clone size, and the DNA gave D and trimming. The sample has some 120,000 clones; less than 95% are singletons. This receptor was obtained from a human donor with active COVID-19. The donor label of this sample is uncertain. The sample was peripheral blood.

CDR3 residues: CASSPHRASYEQYF. Here the CDR3 DNA reads TGTGCCAGCAGCCCCCACAGGGCCTCCTACGAGCAGTACTTC. V is TRBV9 and J is TRBJ2-7; tentatively, D is TRBD1 (6 bases). The V and J ends lost 4 bases and 0 bases respectively, with 11 bases between them. Germline values: CDR1 SGDLS, CDR2 YYNGEE. The CDR3 consists of 14 residues.